This record covers a single T cell receptor (beta chain). Its antigen is undetermined. This sample is drawn from a study of cytomegalovirus exposure and HLA in healthy donors. The overall study: Roughly 80 million unique TCRs from HLA-typed donors were held in an early data release.

Trimming cost V 1 base and J 1 base; bases outside gene matches: 5. The CDR3 sequence is 17 residues long. CDR1 is LGHNA and CDR2 is YNFKEQ in the germline V gene. The PCR used 60 Vbeta and 13 Jbeta primers. The table came from immunoSEQ multiplex PCR; TCRdb's copy has only in-frame clones and leaves some out. Of under 200,000 clones detected, about three quarters appear once; the ten largest clones hold approximately 2.4%. Study findings and constraints: Three of the chains that were CMV-associated were confirmed in vitro to be specific for CMV antigens. It was reported that TCR beta sequences correctly inferred the HLA-A and HLA-B alleles for most subjects. The study put 150 or so TCR beta chains on its list as cytomegalovirus-associated.

The J gene is TRBJ2-2, the V gene TRBV4-2; 8 nucleotides agree with TRBD1. Sequences were obtained from PBMCs. The TCR comes from a female donor in good health and CMV-seronegative. In nucleotides, the CDR3 is TGTGCCAGCAGCCAAGCCCCAGGACAGGGGAACACCGGGGAGCTGTTTTTT. Protein product: CASSQAPGQGNTGELFF.